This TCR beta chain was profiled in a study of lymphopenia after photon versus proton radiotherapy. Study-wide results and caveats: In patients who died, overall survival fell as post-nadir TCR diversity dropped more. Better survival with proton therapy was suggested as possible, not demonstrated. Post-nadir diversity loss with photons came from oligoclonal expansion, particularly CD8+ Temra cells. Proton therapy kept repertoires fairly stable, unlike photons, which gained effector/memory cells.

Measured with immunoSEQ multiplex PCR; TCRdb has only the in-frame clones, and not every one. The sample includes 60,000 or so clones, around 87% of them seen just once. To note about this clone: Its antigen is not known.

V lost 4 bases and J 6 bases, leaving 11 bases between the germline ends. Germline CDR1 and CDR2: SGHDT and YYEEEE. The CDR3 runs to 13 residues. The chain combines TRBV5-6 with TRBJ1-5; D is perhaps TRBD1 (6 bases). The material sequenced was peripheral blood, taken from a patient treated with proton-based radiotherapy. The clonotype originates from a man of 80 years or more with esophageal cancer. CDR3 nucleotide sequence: TGTGCCAGCAGCGCTGGAGGGGGTCAGCCCCAGCATTTT. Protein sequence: CASSAGGGQPQHF.